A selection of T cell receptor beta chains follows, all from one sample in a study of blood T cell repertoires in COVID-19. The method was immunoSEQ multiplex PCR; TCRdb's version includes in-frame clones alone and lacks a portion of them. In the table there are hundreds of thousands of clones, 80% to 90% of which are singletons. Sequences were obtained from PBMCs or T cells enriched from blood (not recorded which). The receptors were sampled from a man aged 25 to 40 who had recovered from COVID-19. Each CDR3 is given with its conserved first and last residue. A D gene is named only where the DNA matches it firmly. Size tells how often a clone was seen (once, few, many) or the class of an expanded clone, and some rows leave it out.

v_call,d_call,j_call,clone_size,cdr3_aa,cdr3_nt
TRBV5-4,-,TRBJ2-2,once,CASSLVGEAQGTGELFF,TGTGCCAGCAGCTTGGTGGGGGAGGCCCAGGGCACCGGGGAGCTGTTTTTT
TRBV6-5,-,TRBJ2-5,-,CASSLLEGGAQYF,TGTGCCAGCAGCCTACTAGAGGGTGGGGCCCAGTACTTC
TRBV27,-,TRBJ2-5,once,CASKSREKETQYF,TGTGCCAGCAAATCCCGAGAAAAAGAGACCCAGTACTTC
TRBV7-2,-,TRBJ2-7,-,CASSFLSSYEQYF,TGTGCCAGCAGCTTTTTGAGCTCCTACGAGCAGTACTTC
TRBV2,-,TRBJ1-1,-,CASFAGSSEAFF,TGTGCCAGTTTTGCAGGGTCATCTGAAGCTTTCTTT
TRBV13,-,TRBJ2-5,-,CASSPSGGGSKETQYF,TGTGCCAGCAGCCCATCAGGTGGAGGGAGTAAAGAGACCCAGTACTTC
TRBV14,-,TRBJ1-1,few,CASSQEYLGQNTEAFF,TGTGCCAGCAGCCAAGAATACTTGGGACAGAACACTGAAGCTTTCTTT
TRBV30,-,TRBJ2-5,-,CAWSVARTPGSRAQYF,TGTGCCTGGAGTGTTGCCCGGACTCCGGGATCGAGGGCCCAGTACTTC
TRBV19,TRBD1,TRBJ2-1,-,CASSIQRTGYGDEQFF,TGTGCCAGTAGTATCCAGAGGACAGGGTATGGCGATGAGCAGTTCTTC
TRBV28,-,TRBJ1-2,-,CASSLEAGSGYTF,TGTGCCAGCAGTTTAGAGGCAGGGTCCGGCTACACCTTC
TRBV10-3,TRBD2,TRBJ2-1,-,CAISEGGTRVVEQFF,TGTGCCATCAGTGAGGGGGGGACTAGGGTGGTTGAGCAGTTCTTC
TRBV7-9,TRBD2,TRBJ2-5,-,CASSLGGWETQYF,TGTGCCAGCAGCTTGGGAGGGTGGGAGACCCAGTACTTC
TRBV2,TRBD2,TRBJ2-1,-,CASSAASGGYNEQFF,TGTGCCAGCAGTGCTGCTAGCGGGGGGTACAATGAGCAGTTCTTC
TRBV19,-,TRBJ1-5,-,CASSITPNQPQHF,TGTGCCAGTAGTATCACACCTAATCAGCCCCAGCATTTT
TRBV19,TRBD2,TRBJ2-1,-,CASTGLAEGDEQFF,TGTGCCAGTACCGGACTAGCGGAGGGGGATGAGCAGTTCTTC
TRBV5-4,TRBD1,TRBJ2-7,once,CASSLSSGTGAYEQYF,TGTGCCAGCAGCTTGTCGTCCGGGACAGGAGCCTACGAGCAGTACTTC
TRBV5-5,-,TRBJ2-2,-,CASSLLSDPTGTGELFF,TGTGCCAGCAGCTTACTATCGGACCCTACAGGGACCGGGGAGCTGTTTTTT
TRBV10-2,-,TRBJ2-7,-,CASTGAANHYEQYF,TGCGCCAGCACTGGGGCAGCCAACCACTACGAGCAGTACTTC
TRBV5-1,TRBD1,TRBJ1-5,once,CASSLGTGVFSNQPQHF,TGCGCCAGCAGCTTAGGGACAGGGGTCTTTAGCAATCAGCCCCAGCATTTT
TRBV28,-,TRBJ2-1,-,CASSLGLGEQFF,TGTGCCAGCAGTCTAGGACTGGGTGAGCAGTTCTTC
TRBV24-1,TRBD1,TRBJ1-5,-,CATSDSPGQGVGNQPQHF,TGTGCCACCAGTGATTCCCCGGGACAGGGGGTTGGCAATCAGCCCCAGCATTTT
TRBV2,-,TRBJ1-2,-,CASSAIDRLYGYTF,TGTGCCAGCAGTGCCATTGACAGGTTGTATGGCTACACCTTC